This record covers a single T cell receptor beta chain. Antigen: not known. The CDR3 loop spans 11 amino acids. V gave up 6 bases and J gave up 7 bases, with 9 bases separating them. CDR1 SNHLY and CDR2 FYNNEI come from the germline V gene. The source of the sample is a study of shared clonotypes between healthy human individuals. Study information: A couple of women and a few men aged 18 to 49 made up the donors. Per donor, three plates held CD4 naive cells, three held CD4 memory, two held CD8 naive and one held CD8 memory.

Naive CD8 isolation took CD45RO-negative cells positively selected for CCR7 and excluded terminally differentiated effector memory CD45RA+ cells. Overall study findings and caveats: Measured sharing among donors was expected to vary with sequencing depth.

The repertoire was sequenced with immunoSEQ multiplex PCR; TCRdb's copy has only in-frame clones and lacks some. The sample yields 550,000 to 750,000 clones, 92% seen once. Sequences were obtained from naive CD8+ T cells sorted from blood. The sequence was obtained from a man aged 25 to 45 in good health. The J gene is TRBJ2-5, the V gene TRBV2; D is uncertain. The CDR3 coding sequence is TGTGCCAGCAGCCCCCAGGCGACCCAGTACTTC. It specifies CASSPQATQYF.